This T cell receptor (beta chain) derives from a study of CD8+CD57+ T cells in acquired aplastic anemia (dated by TCRdb to between 2018 and 2020). At the level of the whole study: Extracted DNA from sorted CD4+ and CD8+ cells averaged approximately 3.4 ug, ranging from about 0.19 to 30 ug. CD8+CD57+ expansion was defined as frequency above the mean frequency observed in healthy subjects.

Expansion of CD8+CD57+ cells had been shown by flow cytometry in the patients chosen for sequencing. All patients had severe acquired aplastic anemia diagnosed by International Study of Aplastic Anemia and Agranulocytosis and Camitta criteria. No therapy had been received by the patients at the time of blood sampling. In this study, sorted CD4+ and CD8+ T cells from the blood of healthy subjects and of severe aplastic anemia patients had their TCR repertoires deep-sequenced. Patients were enrolled in the USA under clinicaltrials.gov protocols 00001620, 01623167, 00001397, 00071045, 00081523 and 00961064. Ficoll-Paque density gradient centrifugation was used to isolate peripheral blood mononuclear cells. Before DNA extraction, CD4+ and CD8+ T cells were sorted with FACS or magnetic beads. A remark on this clonotype: Its antigen is not yet known. Nothing much larger sits one base from this clone, and base qualities are not available.

Genomic DNA served as template for TCR beta VDJ combination and CDR3 sequence profiling. An Illumina HiSeq 2000 was used for TCR repertoire sequencing. The source study handled its data this way. TRBV/TRBJ rearrangement plots, CDR3 size and DJ length profiles, and Simpson's diversity index were used to assess repertoires. The most abundant DNA sequence in the deep sequencing data was taken as the immunodominant clone. CDR3 amino acid sequences were checked for sharing across subjects and were also compared against the VDJdb database and published repertoires. The public reads were run again by TCRdb, first through fastp at Q25 and then through MiXCR, and only productive beta chains were kept. Entries are consolidated by CDR3 protein sequence, retaining the most common genes and DNA. V and J calls and clone size were set by TCRdb, not the authors. The sample includes 150,000 or so distinct CDR3 sequences, with around 47% observed a single time. The ten largest clones capture roughly 2.9% of the sample.

Broader findings and caveats from the paper: Patients and healthy controls showed no significant difference in CD8+ Simpson's diversity (P=0.060). Around 31 CD8+ CDR3 sequences were shared between patients and controls but appeared highly expressed in patients and within their immunodominant clones.

V is reduced by 1 base and J by 2 bases, leaving a spacing of 15 bases between them. CDR1 and CDR2 are drawn from the germline V gene: SGDLS, YYNGEE. The CDR3 sequence holds 16 residues, the cysteine and phenylalanine included. Only CDR3 DNA remains: 48 bases, in frame from the first base. The clonotype originates from a human donor with aplastic anemia. What was sequenced was sorted CD4+, CD8+, or CD8+CD57+ T cells (not recorded which) from PBMCs. Rearrangement joined TRBV9 to TRBJ2-5, and the D gene may be TRBD1, 6 bases matching. CDR3 loop: CASSVSAGVMQETQYF. The nucleotide sequence is given as TGTGCCAGCAGCGTATCAGCAGGGGTAATGCAAGAGACCCAGTACTTC.